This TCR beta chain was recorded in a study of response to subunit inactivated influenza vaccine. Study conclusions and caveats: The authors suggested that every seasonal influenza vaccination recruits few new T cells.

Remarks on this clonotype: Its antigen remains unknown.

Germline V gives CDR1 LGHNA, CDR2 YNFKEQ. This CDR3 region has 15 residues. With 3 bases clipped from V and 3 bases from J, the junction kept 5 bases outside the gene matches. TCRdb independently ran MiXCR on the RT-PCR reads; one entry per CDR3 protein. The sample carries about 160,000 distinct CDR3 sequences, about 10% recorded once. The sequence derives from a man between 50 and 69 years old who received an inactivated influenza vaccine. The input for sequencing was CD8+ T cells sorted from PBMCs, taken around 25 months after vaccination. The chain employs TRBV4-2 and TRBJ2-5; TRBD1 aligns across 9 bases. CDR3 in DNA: TGTGCCAGCAGCCAGTTACAGGGGGCCAAAGAGACCCAGTACTTC. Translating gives CASSQLQGAKETQYF.